Listed below are T cell receptor beta chains from one sample, sequenced in a study of T cells in Graves' hyperthyroidism and ophthalmopathy. TCRdb ran MiXCR on the multiplex PCR reads and lists one entry per CDR3 protein. The sample lists more than 500,000 distinct CDR3 sequences, around 15% seen once, with approximately 30% in the top ten. Sequenced: blood. All receptors derive from a woman in her twenties or thirties with Graves' ophthalmopathy. Both conserved end residues are part of each CDR3. The order of the fields is clone size, V gene, J gene, CDR3 length, D gene, CDR3 protein, CDR3 DNA. D genes are given only for firm matches. Where a row states a size, it is once, few, many or the class of an expanded clone; other rows omit it.

clone_size: .
v_call: TRBV7-2
j_call: TRBJ2-7
cdr3_length: 15
d_call: .
cdr3_aa: CASSLVGGGVPEQYF
cdr3_nt: TGTGCCAGCAGCTTAGTGGGAGGGGGGGTCCCCGAGCAGTACTTC

clone_size: many
v_call: TRBV7-3
j_call: TRBJ2-5
cdr3_length: 14
d_call: .
cdr3_aa: CASSHGGIGETQYF
cdr3_nt: TGTGCCAGCAGCCATGGGGGGATTGGAGAGACCCAGTACTTC

clone_size: many
v_call: TRBV7-8
j_call: TRBJ2-1
cdr3_length: 14
d_call: .
cdr3_aa: CASSALSAYNEQFF
cdr3_nt: TGTGCCAGCAGCGCACTGTCGGCTTACAATGAGCAGTTCTTC

clone_size: .
v_call: TRBV30
j_call: TRBJ2-3
cdr3_length: 15
d_call: .
cdr3_aa: CAWSARFFGTDTQYF
cdr3_nt: TGTGCCTGGAGTGCTAGATTCTTTGGCACAGATACGCAGTATTTT

clone_size: .
v_call: TRBV6-1
j_call: TRBJ1-2
cdr3_length: 15
d_call: TRBD1
cdr3_aa: CASSTRVDRGYGYTF
cdr3_nt: TGTGCCAGCAGTACCCGCGTAGACAGGGGCTATGGCTACACCTTC

clone_size: many
v_call: TRBV20-1
j_call: TRBJ2-1
cdr3_length: 14
d_call: TRBD1
cdr3_aa: CSATAGQGTNEQFF
cdr3_nt: TGCAGTGCTACAGCGGGACAGGGGACCAATGAGCAGTTCTTC

clone_size: .
v_call: TRBV4-1
j_call: TRBJ2-1
cdr3_length: 14
d_call: TRBD2
cdr3_aa: CASSSGRSYNEQFF
cdr3_nt: TGCGCCAGTAGTAGCGGGAGGTCCTACAATGAGCAGTTCTTC

clone_size: .
v_call: TRBV29-1
j_call: TRBJ2-3
cdr3_length: 15
d_call: TRBD2
cdr3_aa: CSGSLAGGITDTQYF
cdr3_nt: TGCAGCGGATCACTAGCGGGAGGGATCACAGATACGCAGTATTTT

clone_size: many
v_call: TRBV7-9
j_call: TRBJ1-1
cdr3_length: 15
d_call: TRBD1
cdr3_aa: CASSSGQGVVYEAFF
cdr3_nt: TGTGCCAGCAGCTCCGGACAGGGAGTCGTCTATGAAGCTTTCTTT

clone_size: .
v_call: TRBV12-3/TRBV12-4
j_call: TRBJ1-3
cdr3_length: 15
d_call: .
cdr3_aa: CASSSLRYSGNTIYF
cdr3_nt: TGTGCCAGCAGTTCCCTGCGTTACTCTGGAAACACCATATATTTT